Presented here are 10 T cell receptor beta chains from one specimen sequenced in a study of cytomegalovirus exposure and HLA in healthy donors. The PCR contained 60 Vbeta and 13 Jbeta primers. TCRdb's table, derived via immunoSEQ multiplex PCR, lists solely in-frame clones and lacks some. The table shows about 100,000 clones, with 81% occurring only once. Sequences were obtained from PBMCs. Receptors originate from a woman in her 70s in good health and CMV-seropositive.

The chain links TRBV4-3 to TRBJ2-2; maybe TRBD2 (5 bases). V was cut by 0 bases and J by 6 bases, with 14 bases left in between. This CDR3 is 16 amino acids long. Germline lookup yields CDR1 LGHNA and CDR2 YSLEER. As DNA, the CDR3 is TGCGCCAGCAGCCAAGAACCAGCGGACCAGCCCGGGGAGCTGTTTTTT. Translation: CASSQEPADQPGELFF.

The genes are TRBV2 and TRBJ2-7, with TRBD2 matching over 8 bases. This CDR3 spans 14 amino acids. The germline gives CDR1 SNHLY, CDR2 FYNNEI. The ends lost 4 bases at V and 5 bases at J; junction bases unmatched: 7. This chain's CDR3 is CASSVAETSDEQYF. CDR3 nucleotides: TGTGCCAGCAGTGTGGCAGAGACTAGCGACGAGCAGTACTTC.

The chain recombines TRBV5-4 with TRBJ2-1, with 9 bases matching TRBD2. Germline V CDR1 and CDR2: SGHNT, YYREEE (reference sequence). The CDR3 length is 16 residues. The V segment lost 0 bases and the J segment 2 bases; nucleotides outside the gene matches: 3. The CDR3 sequence is CASSLDSGSTYNEQFF. The CDR3 DNA follows: TGTGCCAGCAGCTTGGATAGCGGGAGCACCTACAATGAGCAGTTCTTC.

The gene calls are TRBV15 and TRBJ2-6; weak D call: TRBD1 (5 bases). The CDR3 contains 17 residues. The germline V gene has CDR1 LNHNV and CDR2 YYDKDF (reference sequence). Trimming took 0 bases from V and 0 from J, leaving 9 bases between them. CDR3 amino acids: CATSRDREYSGANVLTF. The DNA for the CDR3 is TGTGCCACCAGCAGAGACAGGGAATACTCTGGGGCCAACGTCCTGACTTTC.

The chain is built from TRBV5-5 and TRBJ2-7; D possibly corresponds to TRBD2 (6 bases). The CDR3 consists of 15 residues. CDR1 is SGHKS and CDR2 is YYEKEE in the germline V gene (reference sequence). Trimming removed 3 bases from V and 1 base from J, with 14 bases in between. The CDR3 coding sequence is TGTGCCAGCAGCTCAGAAGGACTACTTTCCTACGAGCAGTACTTC. Its protein is CASSSEGLLSYEQYF.

The chain combines TRBV5-1 with TRBJ2-7, with 9 bases aligning to TRBD1. Germline CDR1 SGHRS, CDR2 YFSETQ. The V segment lost 2 bases and the J segment 7 bases; nucleotides outside the gene matches: 10. The CDR3 contains 15 residues. CDR3 protein: CASSLAPGTGYEQYF. CDR3 DNA sequence: TGCGCCAGCAGCTTAGCCCCCGGGACAGGGTATGAGCAGTACTTC.

The rearrangement links TRBV7-2 to TRBJ2-7; tentative D call: TRBD2 (7 bases). Trimming stripped 7 bases from V and 4 bases from J, with 17 bases between. The CDR3 consists of 14 residues. CDR1 SGHTA and CDR2 FQGNSA come from the germline V gene. CDR3 coding DNA: TGTGCCAGCAATGGGGGGGGCGCCGTATACGAGCAGTACTTC. Amino acid sequence: CASNGGGAVYEQYF.

The gene calls are TRBV7-3 and TRBJ2-1; 13 nucleotides agree with TRBD2. There are 21 residues in the CDR3. CDR1 is SGHTA and CDR2 is FQGTGA in the germline V gene. Trimming removed 5 bases from V and 0 bases from J; junction bases left unmatched: 16. The CDR3: CASSMRAGTSGIMSSYNEQFF. As DNA, the CDR3 is TGTGCCAGCAGCATGAGAGCCGGGACTAGCGGGATCATGAGCTCCTACAATGAGCAGTTCTTC.

The chain links TRBV7-2 to TRBJ1-2; 11 bases line up with TRBD1. Germline lookup yields CDR1 SGHTA and CDR2 FQGNSA. After removal of 0 bases from V and 6 bases from J, the junction contained 9 bases not matched to a gene. The CDR3 covers 17 residues. The chain's CDR3 is CASSLAGQGAQVNGYTF. CDR3 in DNA: TGTGCCAGCAGCTTAGCCGGACAGGGGGCCCAAGTCAATGGCTACACCTTC.

The chain combines TRBV30 with TRBJ1-5; unclear D gene. Germline CDR1 and CDR2: GTSNPN and SVGIG (reference sequence). The CDR3 runs to 14 residues. The V end was cut by 2 bases, the J end by 0 bases, with 8 bases between. In DNA form, the CDR3 reads TGTGCCTGGAGTCAGTTCAATAGCAATCAGCCCCAGCATTTT. Translated: CAWSQFNSNQPQHF.